This T cell receptor (beta chain) is from a study of early T cells in non-severe SARS-CoV-2 infection. Study in general: Chains were not paired, and sequencing was done on bulk RNA from unsorted whole blood.

Individual cDNA molecules each received unique molecular identifiers attached to them. TCRdb called the 5' RACE reads again in MiXCR, with one record for every CDR3 protein. The table records nearly 70,000 distinct CDR3 sequences, roughly 4.5% of them present only once. This clonotype was seen more than once but under ten times. The material was whole blood, obtained at baseline. The receptor was isolated from an adult who was a healthcare worker with PCR-confirmed SARS-CoV-2 infection or an uninfected control (not recorded which). The donor label of this sample is uncertain.

CDR3 in DNA: TGTGCCAGCAGTTTAAGGCAGGACTGGAACACTGAAGCTTTCTTT. It yields the protein CASSLRQDWNTEAFF. This rearrangement joins TRBV12-3 or TRBV12-4 to TRBJ1-1, with D uncertain. V was pared by 2 bases and J by 1 base, with 11 bases between. The CDR3 spans 15 residues.